The sequence of this T cell receptor beta chain was determined in a study of blood T cell repertoires in COVID-19 (dated by TCRdb to about 2020). In terms of the full investigation: Collaborator samples came from the United States, Italy and Spain and covered acute and convalescent phases of COVID-19. The prospective study material was composed of cDNA or gDNA derived from T cells, B-cell-depleted T cells, or PBMCs. The dataset comprised deeply sampled blood TCRbeta repertoires from subjects exposed to, actively infected with, or recovered from COVID-19. The repertoires were released in a freely available public database meant as a resource for research on the immune response to SARS-CoV-2. Samples were obtained from the ongoing ImmuneRACE study (first 160 participants) and from 1,200 or so subjects provided by 6 global collaborators. Sample metadata almost always included a de-identified subject ID, COVID-19 status, age in years and sex. Where HLA class I and class II types were available, the types were taken from metadata supplied by the sample provider, not from assay-based typing.

With regard to this clone: Which antigen it targets is not known. No quality values exist for individual bases; no much larger clone is one base distant.

Participants in the prospective study were enrolled through a virtual design, were aged roughly 18 to 100 years, and lived in roughly 24 United States geographic areas. Cohort assignment in the prospective study relied on participant-reported clinical history from a screening survey and a study questionnaire. Recovered participants in ImmuneRACE Cohort 3 were defined as having two consecutive negative NP/OP PCR tests, clearance from a healthcare professional, or resolution of symptoms. Mobile phlebotomists in the prospective study collected whole blood, serum and a nasopharyngeal or oropharyngeal swab from every participant. Over a roughly two-month period, participants in the prospective study had the option of providing additional blood draws and questionnaires. Blood samples from the prospective study were shipped frozen or at room temperature prior to DNA extraction. TCRbeta CDR3 regions were amplified from genomic DNA using the immunoSEQ Assay, a bias-controlled multiplex PCR. In the original analysis: Nucleated cell counts per sample were estimated from amplification of reference gene primers within the assay. Sequence reads were collapsed and filtered to measure the absolute abundance of every unique TCRbeta CDR3 rearrangement. For each sample, productive Simpson clonality was calculated as the square root of Simpson's diversity index across productive rearrangements. TCRdb mirrors the immuneACCESS table, restricted to in-frame sequences. Some clones are absent from its copies; in checked studies, under half trace to an unresolved V gene, and the reason for the others is unknown. D and trimming come from the DNA, and the V and J calls and clone size come from that table. The sample table contains about 290,000 clones; only one count was recorded for about nine tenths of them. 1.7% of the sample comes from the top ten.

Overall study outcomes, separate from this receptor: The quantity of clinical and demographic metadata differed by source and by participant and was supplied without curation.

This clonotype was sampled from a woman aged 40 to 49 who had recovered from COVID-19. Material: PBMCs or T cells enriched from blood (not recorded which).

CDR3 loop: CASSLVPGGNQPQHF. The DNA sequence is as follows: TGCGCCAGCAGCTTGGTTCCAGGGGGCAATCAGCCCCAGCATTTT. The chain links TRBV5-1 with TRBJ1-5; the D region possibly corresponds to TRBD1 (6 bases align). The germline V gene specifies SGHRS as CDR1 and YFSETQ as CDR2. At the junction V is shortened by 0 bases and J by 2 bases, with 9 bases in between. Counted from cysteine to phenylalanine, this CDR3 has 15 amino acids. CDR3 DNA is the only sequence kept; it has 45 bases, read in frame from the first base.